A single sample gave rise to the 3 T cell receptor beta chains below, sequenced in a study of graft-versus-host responses after intestinal transplantation. Their antigens remain unidentified. Measured with immunoSEQ multiplex PCR; TCRdb has only the in-frame clones, and not every one. The sample lists more than 80,000 clones, roughly 80% occurring once. The material was unstimulated CD8+ T cells sorted from spleen or lymph node cells, obtained before intestinal transplant. The receptors stem from a human donor who received an intestinal transplant.

The genes are TRBV6-5 and TRBJ2-2; a possible D gene is TRBD2 (5 bases). Germline assignment: CDR1 MNHEY and CDR2 SVGAGI. Trimming took off 8 bases at V and 1 base at J, with 8 bases between the two ends. This CDR3 contains 13 residues. In DNA form, the CDR3 reads TGTGCCAGCGTTCGGGAGAACACCGGGGAGCTGTTTTTT. Its protein product is CASVRENTGELFF.

This chain connects TRBV9 to TRBJ2-7; tentative D call: TRBD1 (5 bases). Deletions cut 0 bases from V and 3 bases from J, with 10 bases between. The V gene's germline CDR1 is SGDLS and CDR2 YYNGEE. The CDR3 contains 14 residues. CDR3 nucleotides: TGTGCCAGCAGCGTAGGCGACAGCCTCTACGAGCAGTACTTC. This sequence encodes CASSVGDSLYEQYF. The full variable domain, with the rest looked up from reference TRBV9 and TRBJ2-7, is DSGVTQTPKHLITATGQRVTLRCSPRSGDLSVYWYQQSLDQGLQFLIQYYNGEERAKGNILERFSAQQFPDLHSELNLSSLELGDSALYFCASSVGDSLYEQYFGPGTRLTVT.

The rearrangement joins TRBV19 to TRBJ2-1, with D hard to call. This CDR3 has 13 residues. With 3 bases removed from V and 4 bases from J, the gap between germline ends came to 7 bases. Germline CDR1 LNHDA, CDR2 SQIVND (reference sequence). The CDR3 region has the DNA TGTGCCAGTAGTATGACTGAGTACAATGAGCAGTTCTTC. This translates into CASSMTEYNEQFF.